This TCR beta chain stems from a study of T cells in women clearing cervical HPV infection. Using immunoSEQ multiplex PCR, the repertoire was profiled, and TCRdb retains in-frame clones only, with some absent. The listing records 25,000 to 30,000 clones. For this clone: The read falls 3 residues short of the CDR3 end, and the missing part is taken from the germline J gene.

V dropped 3 bases and J dropped 2 bases, with 3 bases sitting between them. Germline CDR1 reads SGHRS; CDR2 reads YFSETQ. This CDR3 spans 11 amino acids. The clonotype comes from a woman aged 18-70 years with a cervical HPV16 infection that either progressed to CIN3+ or cleared (not recorded which). This chain uses TRBV5-1 with TRBJ2-7; no firm D call. Material for sequencing was blood buffy coat. The sequenced part of the CDR3 DNA is TGCGCCAGCAGCTACACCTACGAG. Its translation is CASSYTYE. The entire CDR3 reads CASSYTYEQYF.